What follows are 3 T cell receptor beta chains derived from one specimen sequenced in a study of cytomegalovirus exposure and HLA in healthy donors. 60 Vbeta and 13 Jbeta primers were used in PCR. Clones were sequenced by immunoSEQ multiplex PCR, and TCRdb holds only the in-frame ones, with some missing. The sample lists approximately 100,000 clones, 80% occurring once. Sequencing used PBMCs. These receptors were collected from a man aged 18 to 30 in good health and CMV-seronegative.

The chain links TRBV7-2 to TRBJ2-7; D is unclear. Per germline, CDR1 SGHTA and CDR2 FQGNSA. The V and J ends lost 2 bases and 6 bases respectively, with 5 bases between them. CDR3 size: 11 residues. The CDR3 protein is CASSLLFEQYF. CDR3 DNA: TGTGCCAGCAGCTTATTATTCGAGCAGTACTTC. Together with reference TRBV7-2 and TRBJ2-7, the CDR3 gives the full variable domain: GAGVSQSPSNKVTEKGKDVELRCDPISGHTALYWYRQSLGQGLEFLIYFQGNSAPDKSGLPSDRFSAERTGGSVSTLTIQRTQQEDSAVYLCASSLLFEQYFGPGTRLTVT.

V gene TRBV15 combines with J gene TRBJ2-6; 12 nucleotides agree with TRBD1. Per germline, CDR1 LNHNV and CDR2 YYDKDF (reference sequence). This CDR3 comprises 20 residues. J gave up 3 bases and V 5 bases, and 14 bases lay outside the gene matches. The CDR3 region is CATSGTGTGGYRDGANVLTF. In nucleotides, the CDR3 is TGTGCCACCAGCGGCACCGGGACAGGGGGCTACCGGGATGGGGCCAACGTCCTGACTTTC.

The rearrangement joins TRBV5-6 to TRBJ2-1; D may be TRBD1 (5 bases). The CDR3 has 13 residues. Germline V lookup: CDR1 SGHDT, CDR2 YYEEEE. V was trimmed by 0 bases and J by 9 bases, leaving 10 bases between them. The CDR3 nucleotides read TGTGCCAGCAGCTTGGCCCGTGGGGCTGAGCAGTTCTTC. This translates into CASSLARGAEQFF.